Presented here are 30 T cell receptor beta chains from one specimen sequenced in a study of T cells in localized non-small cell lung cancer (dated by TCRdb to the early 2020s). To prepare the library, the immunoSEQ multiplex PCR assay was applied. TCRdb stores this immuneACCESS table with in-frame sequences only. Part of the clones is absent; in the studies checked, under half of the shortfall reflects unresolved V genes, and no reason is known for the rest. The sample table holds around 2,500 clones, of which approximately 31% were seen once. The ten largest make up 18% of the sample. The source was lung tumor tissue, collected before any cancer treatment. Receptors were obtained from an older female donor with stage II lung adenocarcinoma.

This clone was detected a few times. The chain links TRBV9 to TRBJ1-4; no clear D gene. This CDR3 region has 12 residues. The germline CDR1 and CDR2 sequences are SGDLS and YYNGEE. V was cut by 5 bases and J by 8 bases, with 10 bases left in between. CDR3 sequence (DNA): TGTGCCAGCAGTGGGGTCGAAGAAAAACTGTTTTTT. Its protein product is CASSGVEEKLFF.

The chain uses TRBV30 and TRBJ2-7, with 13 bases that match TRBD2. The CDR3 is 18 amino acids. V trimming: 1 base; J trimming: 3 bases; junction bases outside the gene matches: 12. Germline V gene data show CDR1 as GTSNPN and CDR2 as SVGIG (reference sequence). DNA of the CDR3: TGTGCCTGGAGTGCTTTCGGGACTAGCGGGATCAGATTCTACGAGCAGTACTTC. Translating it yields CAWSAFGTSGIRFYEQYF.

A few counts support this clone. The genes are TRBV6-8 and TRBJ2-7, with TRBD2 matching over 7 bases. With V trimmed by 6 bases and J by 0 bases, 5 bases remained unmatched. The CDR3 covers 14 residues. In germline, CDR1 is MNHGY, CDR2 SAAAGT. In DNA form, the CDR3 reads TGTGCCAGCAGGCCCTTAGCGGGCTCCTACGAGCAGTACTTC. It translates to CASRPLAGSYEQYF.

CDR3 loop: CASSLWGEGNQPQHF. The CDR3 DNA is TGTGCCAGCAGCTTATGGGGTGAGGGCAATCAGCCCCAGCATTTT. The chain uses TRBV11-3 and TRBJ1-5, with D unresolved. The CDR3 has 15 residues. Trimming removed 2 bases from V and 2 bases from J, with 10 bases in between. Germline V gene data show CDR1 as SGHNT and CDR2 as YENEEA.

This clone occurred once. This chain uses TRBV18 with TRBJ2-6, with D maybe TRBD2 (5 bases). The CDR3 runs 17 residues. V was clipped by 3 bases and J by 0 bases, with 12 bases between them. Germline V gene lookup returns CDR1 KGHSH and CDR2 LQKENI. The CDR3 bases are TGTGCCAGCTCACCCCGCTCGGGAAACTCTGGGGCCAACGTCCTGACTTTC. It yields the protein CASSPRSGNSGANVLTF.

The rearrangement joins TRBV15 to TRBJ1-6, with D uncertain. Germline assignment: CDR1 LNHNV and CDR2 YYDKDF (reference sequence). This CDR3 has 15 residues. Trimming removed 5 bases at V and 5 bases at J, with 13 bases between. The CDR3 nucleotides are TGTGCCACCAGCCAGAGACGGAATAATAATTCACCCCTCCACTTT. It codes for CATSQRRNNNSPLHF.

In DNA, the CDR3 is TGTGCCAGCAGTGAACTAGGAAACACCATATATTTT. It specifies CASSELGNTIYF. The chain is built from TRBV2 and TRBJ1-3; unclear D gene. This CDR3 has 12 residues. In germline, CDR1 is SNHLY, CDR2 FYNNEI. V gave up 2 bases and J gave up 4 bases, with 3 bases separating them.

This clone has only a few counts. CDR3 nucleotides: TGTGCCAGCAGCCCTCGGACAGGGTTAGTCCCTGGAAACACCATATATTTT. Amino acids: CASSPRTGLVPGNTIYF. The rearrangement links TRBV7-1 to TRBJ1-3; 8 bases fit TRBD1. TRBV7-1 counts as an open reading frame of uncertain function. Losses at the gene ends were 5 bases for V and 2 bases for J; bases not matched to a gene: 11. The CDR3 is 17 amino acids.

This clone came up a few times. This chain joins TRBV30 and TRBJ1-2, with D maybe TRBD1 (6 bases). Deletions cut 4 bases from V and 4 bases from J, with 13 bases between. The CDR3 extends over 13 amino acids. From germline, CDR1 is GTSNPN and CDR2 SVGIG (reference sequence). CDR3 DNA: TGTGCCTGGATCCGGGGGGCAGCCTATGGCTACACCTTC. The encoded protein is CAWIRGAAYGYTF.

This clone showed up just a few times. This chain uses TRBV9 with TRBJ1-1, with D unclear. The CDR3 runs to 14 residues. Trimming removed 0 bases from V and 1 base from J, with 7 bases in between. CDR1 is SGDLS and CDR2 is YYNGEE in the germline V gene. The chain's CDR3 is CASSVVTENTEAFF. The CDR3 DNA reads as TGTGCCAGCAGCGTAGTCACGGAGAACACTGAAGCTTTCTTT.

The CDR3 region has the DNA TGTGCCTGGAGTAGGAGACAGGGGGATGGAGGCAATCAGCCCCAGCATTTT. It encodes CAWSRRQGDGGNQPQHF. The chain combines TRBV30 with TRBJ1-5; 9 nucleotides align to TRBD1. V shed 2 bases, J shed 2 bases, and the junction held 10 bases outside the gene matches. The CDR3 covers 17 residues. The germline V gene has CDR1 GTSNPN and CDR2 SVGIG (reference sequence). Variable domain in full (rest from reference TRBV30 and TRBJ1-5): SQTIHQWPATLVQPVGSPLSLECTVEGTSNPNLYWYRQAAGRGLQLLFYSVGIGQISSEVPQNLSASRPQDRQFILSSKKLLLSDSGFYLCAWSRRQGDGGNQPQHFGDGTRLSIL.

This clone was found a few times. V gene TRBV11-3 combines with J gene TRBJ1-2; D not resolved. This CDR3 is 15 amino acids long. In germline, CDR1 is SGHNT, CDR2 YENEEA. Trimming left V 0 bases short and J 3 bases short, with 11 bases between. CDR3 sequence reads: CASSLEEIQYYGYTF. The CDR3 bases are TGTGCCAGCAGCTTAGAAGAAATACAGTACTATGGCTACACCTTC.

This clone was seen only a few times. This chain links TRBV19 with TRBJ2-4, with D possibly TRBD2 on 5 matching bases. Trimming took 1 base from V and 6 from J, leaving 13 bases between them. The CDR3 loop spans 15 amino acids. From germline, CDR1 is LNHDA and CDR2 SQIVND (reference sequence). This chain's CDR3 is CASSIGGENGNIQYF. The CDR3 DNA reads TGTGCCAGTAGTATAGGGGGAGAAAATGGAAACATTCAGTACTTC.

The chain carries TRBV18 and TRBJ2-1; 8 bases line up with TRBD2. J gave up 11 bases and V 0 bases, and 12 bases lay outside the gene matches. This CDR3 spans 16 amino acids. Germline assignment: CDR1 KGHSH and CDR2 LQKENI. CDR3 sequence: CASSPPGELADGKQFF. The DNA for the CDR3 is TGTGCCAGCTCACCACCGGGAGAACTAGCGGACGGAAAGCAGTTCTTC.

The J gene is TRBJ2-3, the V gene TRBV28; D unresolved. V lost 11 bases and J 1 base, leaving 13 bases between the germline ends. Germline V gives CDR1 MDHEN, CDR2 SYDVKM. This CDR3 has 13 amino acids. CDR3 sequence reads: CAGRSLGTDTQYF. CDR3 bases: TGTGCCGGCCGAAGTTTAGGCACAGATACGCAGTATTTT. Using reference TRBV28 and TRBJ2-3 for the parts outside the CDR3, the full variable domain is DVKVTQSSRYLVKRTGEKVFLECVQDMDHENMFWYRQDPGLGLRLIYFSYDVKMKEKGDIPEGYSVSREKKERFSLILESASTNQTSMYLCAGRSLGTDTQYFGPGTRLTVL.

The chain uses TRBV28 and TRBJ1-6, with TRBD1 identical over 7 bases. Germline-derived CDR1 and CDR2 are MDHEN and SYDVKM. With V trimmed by 6 bases and J by 0 bases, 2 bases remained unmatched. CDR3 length: 15 amino acids. CDR3 DNA: TGTGCCAGCAGACAGGGGAACTCCTATAATTCACCCCTCCACTTT. Protein sequence: CASRQGNSYNSPLHF.

There are a few counts of this clone. The rearrangement joins TRBV9 to TRBJ2-5; TRBD2 might be the D (6 bases). The CDR3 length is 15 residues. Germline CDR1 is SGDLS and CDR2 is YYNGEE. V was trimmed by 3 bases and J by 5 bases, leaving 17 bases between them. The CDR3 loop reads CASSERDSTWETQYF. CDR3 DNA sequence: TGTGCCAGCAGCGAACGGGACTCCACGTGGGAGACCCAGTACTTC.

This clone counts as medium-sized. This sequence joins TRBV11-3 and TRBJ1-1, with 7 positions matching TRBD1. J gave up 4 bases and V 7 bases, and 9 bases lay outside the gene matches. CDR3 size: 14 residues. From germline, CDR1 is SGHNT and CDR2 YENEEA. The CDR3 coding sequence is TGTGCCAGCAACCCAGGGGGATCGGCCACTGAAGCTTTCTTT. Translation gives CASNPGGSATEAFF.

This clone was detected only a few times. The J gene is TRBJ2-3, the V gene TRBV9; a weak D match, TRBD1 (5 bases). Trimming left V 1 base short and J 5 bases short, with 11 bases between. Per the germline V gene, CDR1 is SGDLS and CDR2 is YYNGEE. CDR3 length: 14 amino acids. The CDR3 DNA reads TGTGCCAGCAGCGTACAAGGGGCGGAAGATACGCAGTATTTT. Encoded protein: CASSVQGAEDTQYF.

The chain links TRBV6-8 to TRBJ1-4; 7 nucleotides align to TRBD1. V lost 5 bases, J lost 10 bases, and 4 bases stayed unmatched. Germline assignment: CDR1 MNHGY and CDR2 SAAAGT. The CDR3 sequence is 12 residues long. The CDR3 DNA reads as TGTGCCAGCAGTGAGACAGGGCGAAAACTGTTTTTT. It specifies CASSETGRKLFF.

The chain uses TRBV10-2 and TRBJ2-5, with 8 bases lining up with TRBD2. This CDR3 region has 14 residues. Per germline, CDR1 WSHSY and CDR2 SAAADI. V lost 3 bases and J lost 3; bases outside the gene matches: 3. This CDR3 reads CASSEGGGKETQYF. The DNA for the CDR3 is TGCGCCAGCAGTGAAGGCGGGGGGAAAGAGACCCAGTACTTC.

V gene TRBV25-1 combines with J gene TRBJ2-7; TRBD1 matches 9 bases. The CDR3 loop spans 14 amino acids. CDR1 and CDR2 (germline): MGHDK, SYGVNS. V shed 5 bases, J shed 5 bases, and the junction held 7 bases outside the gene matches. Here the CDR3 DNA reads TGTGCCAGCAGTATTGGACAGGGGATAAACGAGCAGTACTTC. Protein product: CASSIGQGINEQYF.

This clone has a handful of counts. V is TRBV4-1 and J is TRBJ2-7, with D possibly called TRBD1 or TRBD2 (5 bases each). This CDR3 contains 14 residues. CDR1 and CDR2 from the germline V gene are MGHRA and YSYEKL. Trimming left V 0 bases short and J 6 bases short, with 12 bases between. The CDR3 region is CASSQEAGSPEQYV. The CDR3 nucleotides read TGCGCCAGCAGCCAAGAAGCAGGGAGCCCCGAGCAGTACGTC.

The chain is built from TRBV19 and TRBJ1-5; 9 bases match TRBD1. CDR1 is LNHDA and CDR2 is SQIVND in the germline V gene (reference sequence). The CDR3 covers 19 residues. V dropped 1 base and J dropped 1; count of bases not matched to a gene: 11. The DNA of the CDR3 is TGTGCCAGTAGTATAGGTCGGGACAGGGTGGCTCGAAGCAATCAGCCCCAGCATTTT. It yields the protein CASSIGRDRVARSNQPQHF.

This clone has only a few counts. The V and J genes are TRBV11-3 and TRBJ1-1, with D uncertain. This CDR3 spans 15 amino acids. From germline, CDR1 is SGHNT and CDR2 YENEEA. V was shortened by 5 bases and J by 5 bases, with 18 bases between the two germline ends. The CDR3 protein is CASSLIGSLVTEAFF. The DNA of the CDR3 is TGTGCCAGCAGCCTGATCGGTAGCTTGGTGACTGAAGCTTTCTTT.

This clone has just a few counts. The chain couples TRBV2 to TRBJ2-7, with D unresolved. Germline CDR1 is SNHLY and CDR2 is FYNNEI. V dropped 1 base and J dropped 1 base, with 8 bases sitting between them. The length of the CDR3 is 14 residues. The CDR3 nucleotides read TGTGCCAGCAGTGAAGGGCCCAGATCCTACGAGCAGTACGTC. Translation: CASSEGPRSYEQYV.

This clone was counted a few times. The chain joins TRBV19 to TRBJ1-5; no clear D. Per the germline V gene, CDR1 is LNHDA and CDR2 is SQIVND (reference sequence). This CDR3 has 16 amino acids. V was shortened by 3 bases and J by 0 bases, with 12 bases between the two germline ends. The CDR3 here is CASSMGRGYSNQPQHF. The CDR3 nucleotides read TGTGCCAGTAGTATGGGTCGGGGATATAGCAATCAGCCCCAGCATTTT.

This clone is a singleton in its sample. The chain combines TRBV19 with TRBJ1-2; D is unresolved. Germline values: CDR1 LNHDA, CDR2 SQIVND (reference sequence). Trimming shortened V by 5 bases and J by 1 base, and 8 bases separated the two germline ends. This CDR3 is 13 amino acids long. CDR3 bases: TGTGCCAGTAGTTGGTCTGTTAACTATGGCTACACCTTC. Its translation: CASSWSVNYGYTF.

This chain connects TRBV11-3 to TRBJ2-1; perhaps D is TRBD1 or TRBD2 (5 bases each). The ends were cut back, 2 bases at V and 6 bases at J, with 17 bases in the middle. This CDR3 comprises 16 residues. Germline V gives CDR1 SGHNT, CDR2 YENEEA. CDR3 amino acids: CASSLTSSRGTNEQFF. CDR3 DNA: TGTGCCAGCAGCTTAACTTCGAGCCGAGGGACCAATGAGCAGTTCTTC.

J is TRBJ2-5 and V is TRBV19, with 10 bases that match TRBD1. J lost 3 bases, V lost 6 bases, and 10 bases had no gene match. CDR3 length equals 16 residues. The germline gives CDR1 LNHDA, CDR2 SQIVND (reference sequence). The CDR3 DNA sequence: TGTGCCAGTAGCCTAGTTCCGGGACAGGGGAAAGAGACCCAGTACTTC. This encodes CASSLVPGQGKETQYF.